This T cell receptor (beta chain) was found in a study of siplizumab effects on memory and regulatory T cells. Assayed TCR templates numbered 80,000 to 100,000 for each sample. Sequencing used immunoSEQ multiplex PCR; TCRdb keeps in-frame clones, though not all of them. The data contain approximately 120,000 clones, about 91% of them seen just once; the ten biggest clones take up more than 0.65%. Concerning this clone: Its antigen remains unknown.

Study-wide points: The Treg-derived share of mappable alloreactive CD4+ clones averaged about 74% with siplizumab and 26.9% in controls. Siplizumab produced a significant reduction in alloreactive sequences that were traceable to unstimulated CD4+ memory cells.

Trimming stripped 4 bases from V and 7 bases from J, with 10 bases between. This CDR3 has 13 residues. Germline V gene sequence: CDR1 MNHNS, CDR2 SASEGT. The sequenced sample was Tregs sorted from blood. The V call is TRBV6-1, the J call TRBJ1-4; weak D call: TRBD1 (5 bases). The clonotype was recovered from a human donor in good health. The CDR3: CASSGGPLEKLFF. DNA for the CDR3: TGTGCCAGCAGTGGGGGCCCTCTTGAAAAACTGTTTTTT.